This record looks at one T cell receptor beta chain sequence and its context. Its antigen remains unknown. Using immunoSEQ multiplex PCR, the repertoire was profiled, and TCRdb retains in-frame clones only, with some absent. The sample records about 200,000 clones, around 94% being singletons. These data originate in a study of T cell responses to AZD1222 COVID-19 vaccine. Broader study findings: The donor cohort was predominantly white British with a female majority, and clonal diversity may have been underestimated. Recipients of two AZD1222 doses showed rising Spike-specific TCR breadth and depth. Repertoire sampling was restricted to post-peak T cell response timepoints.

The V gene lost 0 bases and the J gene lost 3 bases, with 11 bases spanning the gap. CDR3 length equals 15 residues. In germline, CDR1 is MGHDK, CDR2 SYGVNS. Specimen: peripheral blood, collected 28 days after the second dose of the MenACWY control vaccine. The gene calls are TRBV25-1 and TRBJ1-1; D is possibly TRBD1 (5 bases). This TCR came from an adult who received the MenACWY meningococcal vaccine as a control. This CDR3 is CASSEYGTGDTEAFF. In nucleotides, the CDR3 is TGTGCCAGCAGTGAATACGGGACGGGGGACACTGAAGCTTTCTTT.